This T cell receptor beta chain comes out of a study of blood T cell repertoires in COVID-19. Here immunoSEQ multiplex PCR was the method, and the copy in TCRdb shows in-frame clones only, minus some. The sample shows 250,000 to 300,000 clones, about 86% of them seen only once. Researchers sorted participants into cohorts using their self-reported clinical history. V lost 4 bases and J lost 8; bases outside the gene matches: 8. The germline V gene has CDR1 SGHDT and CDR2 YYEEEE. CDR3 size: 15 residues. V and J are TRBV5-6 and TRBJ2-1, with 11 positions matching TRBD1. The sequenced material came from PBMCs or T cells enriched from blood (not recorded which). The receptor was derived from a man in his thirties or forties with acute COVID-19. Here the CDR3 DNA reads TGTGCCAGCAGCATAGGACAGGGGGCGTCGCATGAGCAGTTCTTC. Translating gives CASSIGQGASHEQFF.